The next 28 T cell receptor beta chains were all read from a single sample in a study of T cell repertoires in cytomegalovirus infection. In TCRdb, the reads were re-called with MiXCR into one record per CDR3 protein. Among some 920,000 distinct CDR3 sequences listed, roughly 30% were seen once. The antigens of these receptors remain unknown. Sequenced material: cultured CD8+ T cells from PBMCs, taken from culture after CMV antigen stimulation. The receptor source for this set is a human donor in good health (CMV status not recorded). Some clones in this sample may be carry-over from other donors' samples.

The table lists this clonotype with a few counts. The rearrangement links TRBV7-9 to TRBJ1-4; 7 positions agree with TRBD1. The CDR3 has 17 residues. CDR1 and CDR2 from the germline V gene are SEHNR and FQNEAQ (reference sequence). The J segment lost 7 bases and the V segment lost 5 bases, leaving 16 bases of the junction unmatched. CDR3 DNA: TGTGCCAGCAGCACCGGGACAGAGGATCGTCCCCCTGAAAAACTGTTTTTT. It translates to CASSTGTEDRPPEKLFF.

In this sample, this clonotype turned up a few times. The chain employs TRBV6-2 or TRBV6-3 and TRBJ2-7, with TRBD1 matching 7 bases. Unmatched junction bases numbered 15, after V lost 5 bases and J lost 2 bases. This CDR3 is built from 17 residues. Germline V lookup: CDR1 MNHEY, CDR2 SVGEGT. CDR3 sequence: CASSQGVGGLSTYEQYV. CDR3 sequence (DNA): TGTGCCAGCAGTCAGGGGGTCGGCGGACTCTCAACCTACGAGCAGTACGTC.

Ten or more counts support this clonotype. The chain recombines TRBV6-5 with TRBJ1-2, with 11 bases fitting TRBD1. Germline V gene sequence: CDR1 MNHEY, CDR2 SVGAGI. The CDR3 is 13 residues long. V lost 7 bases to trimming and J lost 7 bases; unmatched junction nucleotides: 5. The CDR3 DNA is TGTGCCAGCACCGGACAGGGGGCGGTTGGCTACACCTTC. Amino acid sequence: CASTGQGAVGYTF.

The chain combines TRBV7-6 with TRBJ2-7; 10 nucleotides line up with TRBD1. CDR1 SGHVS and CDR2 FNYEAQ come from the germline V gene. Trimming removed 5 bases from V and 5 bases from J; junction bases left unmatched: 12. The CDR3 extends over 16 amino acids. CDR3 region: CASSPTSGQGSHEQYV. The CDR3 nucleotides are TGTGCCAGCAGCCCCACCTCGGGACAGGGGAGCCACGAGCAGTACGTC.

CDR3 sequence: CASRGGGGSYNEQFF. Written as DNA, the CDR3 is TGTGCCAGCAGAGGCGGGGGGGGCTCCTACAATGAGCAGTTCTTC. This rearrangement joins TRBV7-6 to TRBJ2-1; 9 nucleotides agree with TRBD2. The CDR3 has 15 amino acids. CDR1 SGHVS and CDR2 FNYEAQ come from the germline V gene. V gave up 6 bases and J gave up 0 bases; unmatched junction bases: 3.

The chain is built from TRBV7-2 and TRBJ1-2, with 7 bases aligning to TRBD1. Trimming removed 5 bases from V and 6 bases from J; junction bases left unmatched: 12. Germline V lookup: CDR1 SGHTA, CDR2 FQGNSA. CDR3 length: 15 amino acids. CDR3 amino acids: CASSQLVRTGNGYTF. CDR3 bases: TGTGCCAGCAGCCAGTTGGTCCGGACAGGCAATGGCTACACCTTC.

The rearrangement joins TRBV4-1 to TRBJ2-1; D may correspond to TRBD1 or TRBD2 (6 bases each). The CDR3 is 14 amino acids. The V end lost 5 bases, the J end lost 7 bases, and 15 bases lay between the germline ends. Per germline, CDR1 MGHRA and CDR2 YSYEKL. Here the CDR3 reads CASSSEGGGNEQFF. The DNA of the CDR3 is TGCGCCAGCAGCTCGGAGGGGGGCGGGAATGAGCAGTTCTTC.

This clonotype was observed a few times. The junction shows a germline mismatch at one end, possibly a read error. This chain joins TRBV7-7 and TRBJ2-1; 8 bases align to TRBD2. Germline-derived CDR1 and CDR2 are SSHAT and FNYEAQ (reference sequence). CDR3 length: 16 amino acids. CDR3 in amino acids: CASSLGSAGEGYEQFF. The CDR3 region has the DNA TGTGCTAGCAGCTTAGGGTCAGCGGGGGAGGGGTATGAGCAGTTCTTC.

This chain connects TRBV12-3 or TRBV12-4 to TRBJ2-1; 7 bases line up with TRBD2. The J segment lost 4 bases and the V segment lost 7 bases, leaving 10 bases of the junction unmatched. This CDR3 has 15 amino acids. For the CDR3, the DNA is TGTGCCAGCAAAGCGGGGAAGAACGGTTACAATGAGCAGTTCTTC. Translation: CASKAGKNGYNEQFF.

The chain recombines TRBV28 with TRBJ2-2; D uncertain. This CDR3 comprises 15 residues. V shed 3 bases and J shed 0 bases, with 8 bases lying between them. From germline, CDR1 is MDHEN and CDR2 SYDVKM. Here the CDR3 DNA reads TGTGCCAGCAGTTTGGACCCCTCGAACACCGGGGAGCTGTTTTTT. Translated: CASSLDPSNTGELFF.

This clonotype was seen only a few times. The chain couples TRBV7-2 to TRBJ1-5; 7 bases line up with TRBD1. The V gene's germline CDR1 is SGHTA and CDR2 FQGNSA. The CDR3 runs 15 residues. J was trimmed by 1 base and V by 5 bases; bases with no gene match: 5. CDR3 region: CASSPGQASNQPQHF. The DNA for the CDR3 is TGTGCCAGCAGCCCCGGACAGGCGAGCAATCAGCCCCAGCATTTT.

The chain has TRBV27 and TRBJ2-3; 8 positions match TRBD1. This CDR3 has 16 residues. Germline V gene data show CDR1 as MNHEY and CDR2 as SMNVEV (reference sequence). V was pared by 6 bases and J by 2 bases, with 10 bases of the junction left unmatched. The CDR3 loop is CASSPLRDRTTDTQYF. In DNA, the CDR3 is TGTGCCAGCAGCCCCCTCCGGGACAGGACCACAGATACGCAGTATTTT.

J is TRBJ2-3 and V is TRBV12-3 or TRBV12-4, with TRBD1 as a possible D gene (5 bases). With 2 bases removed from V and 3 bases from J, the gap between germline ends came to 12 bases. The CDR3 runs to 15 residues. In DNA, the CDR3 is TGTGCCAGCAGTTTAATTAGACAGCGTACAGATACGCAGTATTTT. This gives the protein CASSLIRQRTDTQYF.

The chain couples TRBV6-5 to TRBJ1-2; D ambiguous. The V and J ends lost 0 bases and 6 bases respectively, with 14 bases between them. The CDR3 extends over 15 amino acids. Germline V gene sequence: CDR1 MNHEY, CDR2 SVGAGI. In DNA, the CDR3 is TGTGCCAGCAGTTACTCGATTGGGGTGGTTGATGGCTACACCTTC. Translation gives CASSYSIGVVDGYTF.

V usage is TRBV2 and J usage is TRBJ2-5; 9 bases agree with TRBD2. This CDR3 has 18 residues. Germline CDR1 reads SNHLY; CDR2 reads FYNNEI. V was clipped by 11 bases and J by 4 bases; unmatched bases: 23. The CDR3 DNA is TGTGCCTGCACCAGGGATTCCTTGGCGGGGGGGCCGAGAGAGACCCAGTACTTC. Translating it yields CACTRDSLAGGPRETQYF.

This chain joins TRBV7-8 and TRBJ2-3; possibly TRBD1 for D (6 bases). CDR1 is SGHVS and CDR2 is FQNEAQ in the germline V gene. Trimming stripped 5 bases from V and 3 bases from J, with 21 bases between. CDR3 length: 17 amino acids. The CDR3 DNA reads as TGTGCCAGCAGCCCCCAGCCCACAGGGCTAATTACAGATACGCAGTATTTT. It encodes CASSPQPTGLITDTQYF.

This clonotype was counted at least ten times. The V gene is TRBV7-2, the J gene TRBJ1-2, with 9 bases lining up with TRBD1. Germline V gene data show CDR1 as SGHTA and CDR2 as FQGNSA. With V trimmed by 0 bases and J by 4 bases, 6 bases remained unmatched. The CDR3 totals 16 residues. For the CDR3, the DNA is TGTGCCAGCAGCTTAGCAGAGACAGGGGGATTCTATGGCTACACCTTC. Protein product: CASSLAETGGFYGYTF. Using reference TRBV7-2 and TRBJ1-2 for the parts outside the CDR3, the full variable domain is GAGVSQSPSNKVTEKGKDVELRCDPISGHTALYWYRQSLGQGLEFLIYFQGNSAPDKSGLPSDRFSAERTGGSVSTLTIQRTQQEDSAVYLCASSLAETGGFYGYTFGSGTRLTVV.

The chain links TRBV18 to TRBJ2-5; TRBD1 might be the D (5 bases). CDR3 size: 16 residues. V was shortened by 0 bases and J by 2 bases, with 13 bases between the two germline ends. Germline V gene sequence: CDR1 KGHSH, CDR2 LQKENI. This chain's CDR3 is CASSPPEMDIQETQYF. The CDR3 coding sequence is TGTGCCAGCTCACCACCGGAGATGGACATTCAAGAGACCCAGTACTTC.

This clonotype was observed a handful of times. The rearrangement links TRBV6-2 or TRBV6-3 to TRBJ1-2, with D maybe TRBD1 (5 bases). V gave up 4 bases and J gave up 8 bases, with 29 bases separating them. The CDR3 is 18 residues long. The germline gives CDR1 MNHEY, CDR2 SVGEGT. CDR3 bases: TGTGCCAGCAGTTCCCGGACCCACACCTTTGGGACCCCGAGCGGCTACACCTTC. This encodes CASSSRTHTFGTPSGYTF.

This clonotype was seen a single time. The chain recombines TRBV5-3 with TRBJ1-2; D is perhaps TRBD1 (6 bases). TRBV5-3 is filed as an ORF, its function uncertain. The CDR3 contains 13 residues. V lost 8 bases and J 6 bases, leaving 17 bases between the germline ends. The CDR3 DNA is TGTGCCAGTCTGGACGAGGGGGTAGATGGCTACACCTTC. Its protein product is CASLDEGVDGYTF.

This clonotype was seen just once. The chain links TRBV7-9 to TRBJ2-1; D is ambiguous. Trimming stripped 2 bases from V and 4 bases from J, with 9 bases between. The CDR3 covers 14 residues. CDR1 and CDR2 from the germline V gene are SEHNR and FQNEAQ (reference sequence). CDR3 in amino acids: CASSLYVNYNEQFF. As DNA, the CDR3 is TGTGCCAGCAGCTTATATGTCAATTACAATGAGCAGTTCTTC.

This chain connects TRBV5-1 to TRBJ2-7, with 7 bases lining up with TRBD1. The V gene end was trimmed by 7 bases and the J gene end by 1 base; junction bases not matched to a gene: 14. This CDR3 has 16 residues. Germline loops: CDR1 SGHRS, CDR2 YFSETQ. This CDR3 is CASGLSGDSGSYEQYF. The CDR3 DNA is TGCGCCAGCGGATTAAGTGGGGACAGTGGTTCCTACGAGCAGTACTTC.

This clonotype has just a few counts. The gene calls are TRBV6-1 and TRBJ2-4, with unresolved D. Germline V gene sequence: CDR1 MNHNS, CDR2 SASEGT. Deletions cut 4 bases from V and 8 bases from J, with 15 bases between. CDR3 length: 14 residues. Here the CDR3 reads CASSVYPGVDIQYF. CDR3 DNA: TGTGCCAGCAGTGTTTACCCCGGAGTGGACATTCAGTACTTC.

The J gene is TRBJ1-2, the V gene TRBV4-2, with D uncertain. The CDR3 consists of 16 residues. The V and J ends lost 0 bases and 1 base respectively, with 12 bases between them. Germline V lookup: CDR1 LGHNA, CDR2 YNFKEQ. CDR3 DNA: TGTGCCAGCAGCCAAGATCCCGGGGTAAATAACTATGGCTACACCTTC. Amino acid sequence: CASSQDPGVNNYGYTF.

Notes on this clonotype: Given a much more abundant clone one base away, this may be a read error. The chain uses TRBV7-2 and TRBJ2-1, with TRBD2 matching over 16 bases. The V and J ends lost 5 bases and 9 bases, in that order; junction bases with no gene match: 13. CDR1 and CDR2 from the germline V gene are SGHTA and FQGNSA. The CDR3 has 18 amino acids. The chain's CDR3 is CASSIPGTSGGGGPEQFF. Written as DNA, the CDR3 is TGTGCCAGCAGCATTCCCGGGACTAGCGGGGGGGGCGGTCCTGAGCAGTTCTTC. Supplemented by reference TRBV7-2 and TRBJ2-1, the full variable domain reads GAGVSQSPSNKVTEKGKDVELRCDPISGHTALYWYRQSLGQGLEFLIYFQGNSAPDKSGLPSDRFSAERTGGSVSTLTIQRTQQEDSAVYLCASSIPGTSGGGGPEQFFGPGTRLTVL.

The V call is TRBV11-2, the J call TRBJ2-1; D is unresolved. The CDR3 consists of 15 residues. Trimming took off 1 base at V and 2 bases at J, with 9 bases between the two ends. CDR1 SGHAT and CDR2 FQNNGV come from the germline V gene. CDR3 region: CASSLARATYNEQFF. CDR3 coding DNA: TGTGCCAGCAGCTTAGCCCGAGCCACCTACAATGAGCAGTTCTTC. Using reference TRBV11-2 and TRBJ2-1 for the parts outside the CDR3, the full variable domain is EAGVAQSPRYKIIEKRQSVAFWCNPISGHATLYWYQQILGQGPKLLIQFQNNGVVDDSQLPKDRFSAERLKGVDSTLKIQPAKLEDSAVYLCASSLARATYNEQFFGPGTRLTVL.

CDR3 sequence (DNA): TGTGCCAGCAGCGTAGTGGAAGAGACCCAGTACTTC. It translates to CASSVVEETQYF. The rearrangement links TRBV9 to TRBJ2-5; D unclear. CDR1 and CDR2 (germline): SGDLS, YYNGEE. V was shortened by 0 bases and J by 3 bases, with 3 bases between the two germline ends. There are 12 residues in the CDR3.

The rearrangement joins TRBV20-1 to TRBJ2-7; D is ambiguous. V was cut by 1 base and J by 4 bases, with 14 bases left in between. The CDR3 spans 14 residues. The germline V gene encodes CDR1 DFQATT and CDR2 SNEGSKA (reference sequence). CDR3 in DNA: TGCAGTGCTAGAGTCGGCCCGTATCCTTACGAGCAGTACTTC. This sequence encodes CSARVGPYPYEQYF.